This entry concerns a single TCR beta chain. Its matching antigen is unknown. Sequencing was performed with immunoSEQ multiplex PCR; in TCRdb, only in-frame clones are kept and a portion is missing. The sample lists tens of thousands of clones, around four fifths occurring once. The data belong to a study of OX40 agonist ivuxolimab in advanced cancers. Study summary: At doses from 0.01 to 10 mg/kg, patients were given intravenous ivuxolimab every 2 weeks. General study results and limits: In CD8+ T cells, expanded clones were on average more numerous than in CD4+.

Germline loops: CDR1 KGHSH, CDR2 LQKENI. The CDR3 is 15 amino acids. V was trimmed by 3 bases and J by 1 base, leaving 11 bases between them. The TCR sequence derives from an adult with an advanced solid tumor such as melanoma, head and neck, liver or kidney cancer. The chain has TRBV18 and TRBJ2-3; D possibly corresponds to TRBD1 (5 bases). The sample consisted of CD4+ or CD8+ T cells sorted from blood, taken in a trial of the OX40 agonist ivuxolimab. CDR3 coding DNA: TGTGCCAGCTCACCCCCAGGGTCGGGCACAGATACGCAGTATTTT. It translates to CASSPPGSGTDTQYF.